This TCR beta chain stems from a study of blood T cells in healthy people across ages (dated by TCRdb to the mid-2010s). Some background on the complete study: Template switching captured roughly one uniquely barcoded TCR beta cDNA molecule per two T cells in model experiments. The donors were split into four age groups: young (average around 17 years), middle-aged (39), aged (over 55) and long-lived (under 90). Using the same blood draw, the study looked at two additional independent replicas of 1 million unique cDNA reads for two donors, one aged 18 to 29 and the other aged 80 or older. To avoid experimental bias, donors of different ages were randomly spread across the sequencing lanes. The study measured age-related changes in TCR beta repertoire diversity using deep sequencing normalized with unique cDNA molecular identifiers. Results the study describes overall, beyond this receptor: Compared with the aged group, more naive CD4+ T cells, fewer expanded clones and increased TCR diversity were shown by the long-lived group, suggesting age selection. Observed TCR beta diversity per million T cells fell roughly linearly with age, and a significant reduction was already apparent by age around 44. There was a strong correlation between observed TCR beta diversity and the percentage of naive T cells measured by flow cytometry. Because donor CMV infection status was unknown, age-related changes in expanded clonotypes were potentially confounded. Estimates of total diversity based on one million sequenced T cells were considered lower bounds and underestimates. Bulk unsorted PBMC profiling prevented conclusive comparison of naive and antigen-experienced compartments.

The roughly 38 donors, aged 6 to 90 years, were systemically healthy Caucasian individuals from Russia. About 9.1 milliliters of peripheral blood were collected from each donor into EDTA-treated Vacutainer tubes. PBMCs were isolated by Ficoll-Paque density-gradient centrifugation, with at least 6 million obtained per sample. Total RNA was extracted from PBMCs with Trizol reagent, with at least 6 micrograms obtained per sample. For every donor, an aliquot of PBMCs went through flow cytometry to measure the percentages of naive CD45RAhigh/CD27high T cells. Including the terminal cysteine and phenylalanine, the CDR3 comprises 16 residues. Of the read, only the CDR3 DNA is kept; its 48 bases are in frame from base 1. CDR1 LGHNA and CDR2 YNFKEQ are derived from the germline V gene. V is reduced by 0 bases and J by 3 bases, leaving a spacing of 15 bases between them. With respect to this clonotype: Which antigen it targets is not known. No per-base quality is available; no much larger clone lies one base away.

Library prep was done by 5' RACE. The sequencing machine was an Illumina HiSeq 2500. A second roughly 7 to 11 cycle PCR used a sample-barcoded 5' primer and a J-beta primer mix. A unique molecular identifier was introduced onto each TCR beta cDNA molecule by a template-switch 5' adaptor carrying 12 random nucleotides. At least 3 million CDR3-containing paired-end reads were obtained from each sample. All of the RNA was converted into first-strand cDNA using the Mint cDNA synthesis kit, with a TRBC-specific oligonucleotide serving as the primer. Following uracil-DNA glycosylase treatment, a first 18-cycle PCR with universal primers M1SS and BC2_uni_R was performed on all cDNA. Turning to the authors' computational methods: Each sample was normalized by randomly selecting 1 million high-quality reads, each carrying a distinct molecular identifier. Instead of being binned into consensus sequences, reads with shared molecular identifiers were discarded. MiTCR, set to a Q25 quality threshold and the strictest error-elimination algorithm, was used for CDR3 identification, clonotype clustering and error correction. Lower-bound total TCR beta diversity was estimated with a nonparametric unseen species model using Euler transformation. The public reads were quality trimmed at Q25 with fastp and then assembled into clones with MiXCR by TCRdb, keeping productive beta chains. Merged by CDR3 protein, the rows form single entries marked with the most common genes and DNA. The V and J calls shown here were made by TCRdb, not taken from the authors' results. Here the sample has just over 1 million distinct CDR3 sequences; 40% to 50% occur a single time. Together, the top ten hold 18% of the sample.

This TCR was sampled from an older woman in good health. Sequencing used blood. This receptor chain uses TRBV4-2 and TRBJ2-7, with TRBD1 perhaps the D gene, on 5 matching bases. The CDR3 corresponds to CASSQELGRGDYEQYF. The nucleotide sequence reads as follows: TGTGCCAGCAGCCAAGAATTGGGGCGTGGGGACTACGAGCAGTACTTC.